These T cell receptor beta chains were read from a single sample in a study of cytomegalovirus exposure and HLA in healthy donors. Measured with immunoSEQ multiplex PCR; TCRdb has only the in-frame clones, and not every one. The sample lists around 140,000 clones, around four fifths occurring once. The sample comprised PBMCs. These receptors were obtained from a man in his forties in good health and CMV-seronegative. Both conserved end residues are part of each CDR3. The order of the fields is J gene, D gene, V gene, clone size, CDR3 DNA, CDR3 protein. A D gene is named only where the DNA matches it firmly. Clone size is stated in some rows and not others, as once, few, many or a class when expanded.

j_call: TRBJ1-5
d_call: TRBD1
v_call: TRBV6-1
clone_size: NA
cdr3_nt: TGTGCCAGCAGTGAAGTGGGGACAATATGGACAGGGATTAATCAGCCCCAGCATTTT
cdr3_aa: CASSEVGTIWTGINQPQHF

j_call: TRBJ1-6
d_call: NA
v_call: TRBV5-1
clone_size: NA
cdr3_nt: TGCGCCAGCAGCTCGTCAGGGCGCCCTACACCCCTCCACTTT
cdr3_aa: CASSSSGRPTPLHF

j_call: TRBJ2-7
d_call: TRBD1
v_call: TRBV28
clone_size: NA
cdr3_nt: TGTGCCAGCAGTCTAATTATGACAGGGGGCAATTGGGAGCAGTACTTC
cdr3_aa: CASSLIMTGGNWEQYF

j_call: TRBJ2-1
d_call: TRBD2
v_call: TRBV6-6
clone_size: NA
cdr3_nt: TGTGCCAGCAGTTACGGCGGGGGCTCCTACAATGAGCAGTTCTTC
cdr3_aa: CASSYGGGSYNEQFF

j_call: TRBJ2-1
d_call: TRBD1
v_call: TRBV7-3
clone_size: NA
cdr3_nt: TGTGCCAGCAGCCCGACAGGGGGCAATGAGCAGTTCTTC
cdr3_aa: CASSPTGGNEQFF

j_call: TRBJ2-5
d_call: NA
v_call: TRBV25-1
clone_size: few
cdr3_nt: TGTGCCAGCAGTGACTACGGGAACCAAGAGACCCAGTACTTC
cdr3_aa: CASSDYGNQETQYF

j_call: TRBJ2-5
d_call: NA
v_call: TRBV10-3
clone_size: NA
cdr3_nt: TGTGCCATCAGTGGGGGAGCCCAAGAGACCCAGTACTTC
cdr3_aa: CAISGGAQETQYF

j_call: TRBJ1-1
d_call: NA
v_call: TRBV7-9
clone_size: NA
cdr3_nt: TGTGCCAGCAGCTACCCGGGACAACCAAACACTGAAGCTTTCTTT
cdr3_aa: CASSYPGQPNTEAFF

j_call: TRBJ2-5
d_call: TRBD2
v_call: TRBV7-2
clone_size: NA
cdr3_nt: TGTGCCAGCAGCTCCCGAACGGGGGGGCAAGAGACCCAGTACTTC
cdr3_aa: CASSSRTGGQETQYF

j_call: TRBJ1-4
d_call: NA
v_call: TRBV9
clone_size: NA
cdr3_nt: TGTGCCAGCAGCGTAGGCGGGTTAGATGAAAAACTGTTTTTT
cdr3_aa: CASSVGGLDEKLFF

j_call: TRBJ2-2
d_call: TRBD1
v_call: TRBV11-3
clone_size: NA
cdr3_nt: TGTGCCAGCAGCTTCGGGACAGGGGTGGCCGGGGAGCTGTTTTTT
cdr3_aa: CASSFGTGVAGELFF

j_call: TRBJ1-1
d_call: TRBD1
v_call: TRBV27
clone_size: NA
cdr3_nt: TGTGCCAGCAGTTTATGGGCAGGGGGCACTGAAGCTTTCTTT
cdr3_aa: CASSLWAGGTEAFF

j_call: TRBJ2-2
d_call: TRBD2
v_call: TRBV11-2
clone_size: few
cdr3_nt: TGTGCCAGCAGCCTTCCTAGCGGGGGGGCCGGCGGCGGGGAGCTGTTTTTT
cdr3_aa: CASSLPSGGAGGGELFF

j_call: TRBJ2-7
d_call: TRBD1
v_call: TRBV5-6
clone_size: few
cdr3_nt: TGTGCCAGCAGCTCGGGGACAGCTACTTGGGGGCAGTACTTC
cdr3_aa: CASSSGTATWGQYF

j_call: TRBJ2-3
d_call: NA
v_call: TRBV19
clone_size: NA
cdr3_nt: TGTGCCAGTAGTGGGGGCAGCAGGGGCACAGATACGCAGTATTTT
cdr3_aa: CASSGGSRGTDTQYF

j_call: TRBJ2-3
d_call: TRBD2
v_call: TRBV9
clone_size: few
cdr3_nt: TGTGCCAGCGCTTCGAGGGAACTAGCGGGAGTCACAGATACGCAGTATTTT
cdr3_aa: CASASRELAGVTDTQYF

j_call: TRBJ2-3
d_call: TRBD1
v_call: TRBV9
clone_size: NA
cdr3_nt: TGTGCCAGCAGCGTGGACAGGGTTACAAGCACAGATACGCAGTATTTT
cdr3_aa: CASSVDRVTSTDTQYF

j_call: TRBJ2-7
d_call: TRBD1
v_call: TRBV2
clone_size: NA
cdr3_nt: TGTGCCAGCACTCGACCCGACAGGGCCTACGAGCAGTACTTC
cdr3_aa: CASTRPDRAYEQYF

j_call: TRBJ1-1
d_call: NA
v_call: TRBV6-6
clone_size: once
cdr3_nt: TGTGCCAGCAGTTACTCGTCCTCGAACACTGAAGCTTTCTTT
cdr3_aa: CASSYSSSNTEAFF

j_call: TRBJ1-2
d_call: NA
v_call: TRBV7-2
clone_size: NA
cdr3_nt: TGTGCCAGCAGCCTTGGGGCAGTAAATAACTATGGCTACACCTTC
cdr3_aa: CASSLGAVNNYGYTF

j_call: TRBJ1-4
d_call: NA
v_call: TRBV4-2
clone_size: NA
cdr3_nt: TGTGCCAGCAGCCAAGTCCTGCCAGATGAAAAACTGTTTTTT
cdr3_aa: CASSQVLPDEKLFF

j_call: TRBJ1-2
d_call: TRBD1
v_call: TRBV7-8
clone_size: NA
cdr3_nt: TGTGCCAGCAGCGAGGGACAGGGGGTCCCGTATGGCTACACCTTC
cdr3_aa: CASSEGQGVPYGYTF

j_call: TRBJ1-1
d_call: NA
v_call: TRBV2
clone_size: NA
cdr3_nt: TGTGCCAGCAGGCCGGGACGGGGGGCAGTTGAAGCTTTCTTT
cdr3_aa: CASRPGRGAVEAFF

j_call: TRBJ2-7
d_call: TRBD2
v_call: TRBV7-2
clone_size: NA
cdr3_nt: TGTGCCAGCAGCCCAACTAGCGGGGGGATTTACGAGCAGTACTTC
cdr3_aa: CASSPTSGGIYEQYF

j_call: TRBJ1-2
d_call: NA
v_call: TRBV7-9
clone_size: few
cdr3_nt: TGTGCCAGCAGCCAGACAGGCAACTATGGCTACACCTTC
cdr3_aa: CASSQTGNYGYTF

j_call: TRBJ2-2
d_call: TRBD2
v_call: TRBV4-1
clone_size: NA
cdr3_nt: TGCGCCAGCAGCACTCGACTAGCGGGAGGCGGGAACACCGGGGAGCTGTTTTTT
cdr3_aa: CASSTRLAGGGNTGELFF

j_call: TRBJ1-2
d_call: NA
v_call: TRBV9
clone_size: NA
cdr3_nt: TGTGCCAGCAGCGTAGGGGGGGATGGGGATTTTTTGAACACCTTC
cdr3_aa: CASSVGGDGDFLNTF

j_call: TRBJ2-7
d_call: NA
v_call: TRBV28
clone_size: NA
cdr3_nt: TGTGCCAGCAGGCTCGGCGGGGCCTACGAGCAGTACTTC
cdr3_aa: CASRLGGAYEQYF

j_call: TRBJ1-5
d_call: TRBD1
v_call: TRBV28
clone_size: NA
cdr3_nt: TGTGCCAGCAGGGGACAGGGGTTCTTGGCCCAGCATTTT
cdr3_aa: CASRGQGFLAQHF

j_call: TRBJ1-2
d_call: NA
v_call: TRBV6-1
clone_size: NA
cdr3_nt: TGTGCCAGCAGTGAAGCTCGCAGGGCCCAGGATGGCTACACCTTC
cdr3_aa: CASSEARRAQDGYTF

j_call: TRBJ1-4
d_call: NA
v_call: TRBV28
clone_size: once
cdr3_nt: TGTGCCAGCAGTCCGGGGGGGGGTACGGAAAAACTGTTTTTT
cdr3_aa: CASSPGGGTEKLFF

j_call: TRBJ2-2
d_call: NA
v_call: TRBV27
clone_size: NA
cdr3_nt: TGTGCCAGCAGGACGGGGGACGGGGAGCTGTTTTTT
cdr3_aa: CASRTGDGELFF

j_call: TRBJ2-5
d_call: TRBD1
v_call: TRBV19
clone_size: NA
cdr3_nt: TGTGCCAGTAGTCCCGGGACAGCTCCCCAAGAGACCCAGTACTTC
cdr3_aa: CASSPGTAPQETQYF

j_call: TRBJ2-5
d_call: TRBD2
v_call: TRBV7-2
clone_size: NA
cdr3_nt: TGTGCCAGCAGCTCCTGGACTAGCGGGAGTGTGACCCAGTACTTC
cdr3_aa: CASSSWTSGSVTQYF

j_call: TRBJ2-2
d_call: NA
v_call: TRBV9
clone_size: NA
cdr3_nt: TGTGCCAGCAGCGTAGCCGGGGACACCGGGGAGCTGTTTTTT
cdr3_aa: CASSVAGDTGELFF

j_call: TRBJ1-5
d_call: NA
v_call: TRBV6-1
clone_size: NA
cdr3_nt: TGTGCCGCCAGACGGGAAAATCAGCCCCAGCATTTT
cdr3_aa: CAARRENQPQHF

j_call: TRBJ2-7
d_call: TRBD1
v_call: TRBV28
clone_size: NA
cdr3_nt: TGTGCCAGCAGTTTATGGGGGACAGTACCCTACGAGCAGTACTTC
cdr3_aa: CASSLWGTVPYEQYF

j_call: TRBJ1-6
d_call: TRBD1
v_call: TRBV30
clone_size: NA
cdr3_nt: TGTGCCTGGAGGAAGACAGGGGGCACTTCACCCCTCCACTTT
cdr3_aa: CAWRKTGGTSPLHF

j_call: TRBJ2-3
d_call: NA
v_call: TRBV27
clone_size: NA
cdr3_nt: TGTGCCAGCAGTGCCCGGACAGCCCCCTCGGGAGATACGCAGTATTTT
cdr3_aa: CASSARTAPSGDTQYF

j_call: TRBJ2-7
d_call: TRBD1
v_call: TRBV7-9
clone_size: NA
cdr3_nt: TGTGCCAGCAGCTTCGGACAGGGACCATCCTACGAGCAGTACTTC
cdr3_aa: CASSFGQGPSYEQYF

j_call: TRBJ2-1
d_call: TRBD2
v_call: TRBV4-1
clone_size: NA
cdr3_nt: TGCGCCAGCAGCCACTTCCCTAAGTTAGCGGGGGACTACAATGAGCAGTTCTTC
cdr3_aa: CASSHFPKLAGDYNEQFF

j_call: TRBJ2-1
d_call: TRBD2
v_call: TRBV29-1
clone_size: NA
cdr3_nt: TGCAGCGTTGAAGAGGGTAGCGGGGGGGCGATTGAGCAGTTCTTC
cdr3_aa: CSVEEGSGGAIEQFF

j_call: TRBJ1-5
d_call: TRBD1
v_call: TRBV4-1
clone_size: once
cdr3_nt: TGCGCCAGCATAGGTCACAGGGGGCTCCAGCCCCAGCATTTT
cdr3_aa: CASIGHRGLQPQHF

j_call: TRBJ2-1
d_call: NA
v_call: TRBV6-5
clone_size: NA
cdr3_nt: TGTGCCAGCAGTTACTCGTTTAGCGCCTTTGTCAATGAGCAGTTCTTC
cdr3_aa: CASSYSFSAFVNEQFF

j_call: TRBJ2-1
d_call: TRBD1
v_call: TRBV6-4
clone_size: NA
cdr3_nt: TGTGCCAGCAGTGACGGGGCAGGGGGCAACAATGAGCAGTTCTTC
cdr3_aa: CASSDGAGGNNEQFF

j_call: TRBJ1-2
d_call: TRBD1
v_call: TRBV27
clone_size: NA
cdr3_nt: TGTGCCAGCAGGCCGGGGACAGGGATCTATGGCTACACCTTC
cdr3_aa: CASRPGTGIYGYTF

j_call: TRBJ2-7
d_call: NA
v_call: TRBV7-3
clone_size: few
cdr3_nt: TGTGCCAGCAGCGCCTCAGGGGCTGGATACGAGCAGTACTTC
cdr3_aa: CASSASGAGYEQYF

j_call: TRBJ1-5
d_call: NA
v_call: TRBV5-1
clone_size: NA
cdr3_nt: TGCGCCAGCAGCTTGGACGGGAATCAGCCCCAGCATTTT
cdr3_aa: CASSLDGNQPQHF

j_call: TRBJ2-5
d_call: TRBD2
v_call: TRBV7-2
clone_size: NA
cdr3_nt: TGTGCCAGCAGCTTAGCGCGGACTAGCGGACAAGAGACCCAGTACTTC
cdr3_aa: CASSLARTSGQETQYF

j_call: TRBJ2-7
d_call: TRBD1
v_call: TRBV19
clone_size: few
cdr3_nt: TGTGCCAGTAGTACTCCTCCGGGACAGGGCTATTACGAGCAGTACTTC
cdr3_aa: CASSTPPGQGYYEQYF

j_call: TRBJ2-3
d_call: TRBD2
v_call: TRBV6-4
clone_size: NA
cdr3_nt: TGTGCCAGCAGTATGACTAGCGGGAGTGGGGCAGATACGCAGTATTTT
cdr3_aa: CASSMTSGSGADTQYF

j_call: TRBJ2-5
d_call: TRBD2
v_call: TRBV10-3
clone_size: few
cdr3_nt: TGTGCCATCAGAGCCGGACTAGCGGGGCAAGAGACCCAGTACTTC
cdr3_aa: CAIRAGLAGQETQYF

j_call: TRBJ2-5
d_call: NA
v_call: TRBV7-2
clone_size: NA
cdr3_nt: TGTGCCAGCAGCCTAAGGACACGTCAAGAGACCCAGTACTTC
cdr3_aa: CASSLRTRQETQYF

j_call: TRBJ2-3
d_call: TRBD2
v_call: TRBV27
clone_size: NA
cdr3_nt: TGTGCCAGCACCTTAGCGGGGGCTAGCACAGATACGCAGTATTTT
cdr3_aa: CASTLAGASTDTQYF

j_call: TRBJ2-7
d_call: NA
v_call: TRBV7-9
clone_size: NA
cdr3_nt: TGTTCCAGCAGCTTACCCGGAGCAGGGAACGGCTACGAGCAGTACTTC
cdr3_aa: CSSSLPGAGNGYEQYF

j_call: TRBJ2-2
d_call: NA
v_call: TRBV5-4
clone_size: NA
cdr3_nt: TGTGCCAGCAGCGGGGGGTACACCGGGGAGCTGTTTTTT
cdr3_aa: CASSGGYTGELFF

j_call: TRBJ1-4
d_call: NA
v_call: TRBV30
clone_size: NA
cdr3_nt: TGTGCCTGGAGTGTACTAGGCGAAAAACTGTTTTTT
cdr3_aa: CAWSVLGEKLFF

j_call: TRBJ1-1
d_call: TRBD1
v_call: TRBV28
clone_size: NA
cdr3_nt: TGTGCCAGCAGCCCGGACAGGATGAACACTGAAGCTTTCTTT
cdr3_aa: CASSPDRMNTEAFF

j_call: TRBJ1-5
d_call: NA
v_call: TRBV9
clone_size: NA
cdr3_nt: TGTGCCAGCAGTGCAACGGGGATGAATCAGCCCCAGCATTTT
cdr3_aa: CASSATGMNQPQHF

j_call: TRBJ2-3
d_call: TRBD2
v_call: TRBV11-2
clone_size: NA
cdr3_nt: TGTGCCAGCAGCTTAGCAGCGGGGGGCGGCACAGATACGCAGTATTTT
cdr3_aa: CASSLAAGGGTDTQYF